The source of this T cell receptor (beta chain) is a study of control samples from healthy donors and cancer patients. Produced via immunoSEQ multiplex PCR; TCRdb's table is partial and in-frame only. The data show 130,000 to 150,000 clones, 80% to 95% seen once. The sequencing input was blood. This sequence originates from a man aged 18-30 years in good health.

CDR3 DNA: TGTGCCAGCAGTTACTCGCGGCTAGCGGGAGTAATGACAGATACGCAGTATTTT. Translation: CASSYSRLAGVMTDTQYF. V gene TRBV6-2 or TRBV6-3 combines with J gene TRBJ2-3; 10 bases align to TRBD2. The CDR3 runs 18 residues. Germline CDR1 reads MNHEY; CDR2 reads SVGEGT. With V trimmed by 0 bases and J by 3 bases, 9 bases remained unmatched.